This TCR beta chain was sequenced in a study of T cell responses to AZD1222 COVID-19 vaccine. Whole-study findings and limits: Spike as a whole was targeted by vaccine-associated CD4 TCRs, dominant at 160-218 and 743-854. White British people made up most donors, females outnumbered males, and clonal diversity was possibly underestimated. Increased Spike-specific TCR breadth and depth were observed after two AZD1222 doses.

The method was immunoSEQ multiplex PCR; TCRdb's version includes in-frame clones alone and lacks a portion of them. The table includes some 130,000 clones, around 90% detected once. V dropped 10 bases and J dropped 4 bases, with 17 bases sitting between them. Germline CDR1 reads ENHRY; CDR2 reads SYGVKD. The CDR3 consists of 14 residues. As regards this clone: Its specificity is unknown.

The sample here was peripheral blood, taken on day 0 of AZD1222 vaccination. This rearrangement joins TRBV10-3 to TRBJ1-5, with D unclear. The source of this sequence is an adult in good health. The CDR3 DNA sequence: TGTGCCACCGCATTCACCCCCGGGAATCAGCCCCAGCATTTT. Translated, it gives CATAFTPGNQPQHF.